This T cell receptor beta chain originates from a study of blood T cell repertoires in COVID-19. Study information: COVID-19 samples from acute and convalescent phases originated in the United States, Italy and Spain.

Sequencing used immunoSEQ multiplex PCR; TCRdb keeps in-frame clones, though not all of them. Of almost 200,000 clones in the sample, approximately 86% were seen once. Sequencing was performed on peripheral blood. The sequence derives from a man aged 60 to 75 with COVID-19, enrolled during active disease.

DNA for the CDR3: TGTGCCACCAGTGATTCGAAGACAGGGGTCAATGAGCAGTTCTTC. Translating gives CATSDSKTGVNEQFF. The rearrangement links TRBV24-1 to TRBJ2-1, with 8 bases fitting TRBD1. V gave up 2 bases and J gave up 6 bases; unmatched junction bases: 5. Germline V gene sequence: CDR1 KGHDR, CDR2 SFDVKD. This CDR3 comprises 15 residues.